The 29 T cell receptor beta chains below all came from one sample that was sequenced in a study of blood T cell repertoires in COVID-19. The method was immunoSEQ multiplex PCR; TCRdb's version includes in-frame clones alone and lacks a portion of them. The data contain around 290,000 clones, approximately 89% of them singletons. Sample: peripheral blood. These receptors all stem from a woman between 45 and 65 years old who had recovered from COVID-19.

This clone was seen a handful of times. The rearrangement uses TRBV24-1 and TRBJ1-4; 9 positions match TRBD1. CDR1 and CDR2 from the germline V gene are KGHDR and SFDVKD. The J segment lost 7 bases and the V segment lost 4 bases, leaving 6 bases of the junction unmatched. The CDR3 consists of 15 residues. The CDR3 DNA follows: TGTGCCACCAGTGAGACCGGGACAGGGTCTGAAAAACTGTTTTTT. Translating it yields CATSETGTGSEKLFF.

The rearrangement uses TRBV10-3 and TRBJ1-2; 9 bases fit TRBD1. Germline trimming cut 6 bases from V and 2 bases from J; bases unmatched to any gene: 4. The CDR3 has 14 residues. Germline lookup yields CDR1 ENHRY and CDR2 SYGVKD. This CDR3 reads CAIRRQGDNYGYTF. The CDR3, as DNA: TGTGCCATCAGAAGACAGGGGGACAACTATGGCTACACCTTC.

In this sample, this clone turned up once. This chain uses TRBV5-4 with TRBJ2-7; TRBD2 aligns across 13 bases. The CDR3 extends over 14 amino acids. Germline-derived CDR1 and CDR2 are SGHNT and YYREEE (reference sequence). J lost 7 bases, V lost 4 bases, and 5 bases had no gene match. The CDR3 DNA follows: TGTGCCAGCAGCCGACTAGCGGGAGGAGGGGAGCAGTACTTC. Translation: CASSRLAGGGEQYF.

The chain employs TRBV28 and TRBJ2-7; TRBD1 matches at 7 bases. V dropped 6 bases and J dropped 6; count of bases not matched to a gene: 11. Looked up from germline, CDR1 is MDHEN and CDR2 is SYDVKM. The CDR3 runs to 14 residues. The DNA of the CDR3 is TGTGCCAGCAGCCTAAGACAGGGATTTACCGAGCAGTACTTC. It is translated as CASSLRQGFTEQYF.

The chain carries TRBV29-1 and TRBJ2-5; 9 bases agree with TRBD2. Trimming took 4 bases from V and 8 from J; bases not matched to a gene: 11. The CDR3 totals 14 residues. Looked up from germline, CDR1 is SQVTM and CDR2 is ANQGSEA. The CDR3 here is CSVVPSGAEVTQYF. The CDR3 DNA follows: TGCAGCGTTGTCCCTAGCGGGGCGGAGGTAACCCAGTACTTC.

This clone appeared a single time. The chain carries TRBV9 and TRBJ2-4, with D maybe TRBD2 (5 bases). Germline lookup yields CDR1 SGDLS and CDR2 YYNGEE. The CDR3 consists of 14 residues. V lost 2 bases and J 2 bases, leaving 8 bases between the germline ends. In DNA form, the CDR3 reads TGTGCCAGCAGCGTTTCCGGGACCAAAAACATTCAGTACTTC. Amino acids: CASSVSGTKNIQYF.

Turning to this clone: The sample contains more than one DNA sequence encoding this CDR3. V and J are TRBV30 and TRBJ2-1; a possible D gene is TRBD2 (7 bases). The CDR3 is 13 amino acids. Trimming took off 0 bases at V and 10 bases at J, with 13 bases between the two ends. The V gene's germline CDR1 is GTSNPN and CDR2 SVGIG (reference sequence). The CDR3 coding sequence is TGTGCCTGGAGTGTACTATGGGGGGGCGAGCAGTTCTTC. It specifies CAWSVLWGGEQFF.

The J gene is TRBJ2-7, the V gene TRBV9; 12 bases align to TRBD1. The germline V gene has CDR1 SGDLS and CDR2 YYNGEE. The CDR3 sequence is 15 residues long. V shed 3 bases, J shed 4 bases, and the junction held 5 bases outside the gene matches. Written as DNA, the CDR3 is TGTGCCAGCAGCGCGGGACAGGGGGCTGGATACGAGCAGTACTTC. Amino acids: CASSAGQGAGYEQYF.

The chain has TRBV5-6 and TRBJ1-6; no firm D call. The V end was cut by 1 base, the J end by 7 bases, with 9 bases between. Looked up from germline, CDR1 is SGHDT and CDR2 is YYEEEE. This CDR3 is 14 amino acids long. CDR3 in DNA: TGTGCCAGCAGCTTGTTTACAGCAAATTCACCCCTCCACTTT. It translates to CASSLFTANSPLHF.

CDR3 nucleotides: TGTGCCAGCAGCCAGGGCCAGGCAGTCTCCTACGAGCAGTACTTC. Translated, it gives CASSQGQAVSYEQYF. This rearrangement joins TRBV3-1 (or the pseudogene TRBV3-2) to TRBJ2-7; D is uncertain. Per germline, CDR1 LGHDT and CDR2 YNNKEL (reference sequence). The ends were cut back, 3 bases at V and 0 bases at J, with 12 bases in the middle. This CDR3 contains 15 residues.

There are a few counts of this clone. The chain couples TRBV18 to TRBJ2-1; perhaps TRBD2 as D (6 bases). Germline values: CDR1 KGHSH, CDR2 LQKENI. Trimming shortened V by 5 bases and J by 8 bases, and 13 bases separated the two germline ends. The CDR3 is 13 amino acids. CDR3 DNA sequence: TGTGCCAGCTCAGTGACTAGTGGTTATGAGCAGTTCTTC. Protein product: CASSVTSGYEQFF.

This clone was recorded only once. The V gene is TRBV7-9, the J gene TRBJ1-2; D is uncertain. The CDR3 loop spans 16 amino acids. Trimming pared 3 bases from V and 1 base from J, leaving 15 bases between. Germline V gene sequence: CDR1 SEHNR, CDR2 FQNEAQ (reference sequence). CDR3 amino acids: CASSFYQRTINYGYTF. CDR3 sequence (DNA): TGTGCCAGCAGCTTCTACCAGAGAACTATTAACTATGGCTACACCTTC.

The sample holds one count of this clone. The chain recombines TRBV28 with TRBJ2-6, with D perhaps matching TRBD2 (5 bases). CDR1 and CDR2 (germline): MDHEN, SYDVKM. The CDR3 consists of 17 residues. V lost 7 bases, J lost 1 base, and 17 bases lay in between. As DNA, the CDR3 is TGTGCCAGCATTCAGGAGGAGGAGGAGTCTGGGGCCAACGTCCTGACTTTC. Protein: CASIQEEEESGANVLTF.

The rearrangement links TRBV6-6 to TRBJ1-1; TRBD1 is a possible D gene (5 bases). Germline V gives CDR1 MNHNY, CDR2 SVGAGI (reference sequence). V dropped 2 bases and J dropped 5 bases, with 15 bases sitting between them. The CDR3 runs 15 residues. CDR3 amino acids: CASSYMRGGRTEAFF. The CDR3 coding sequence is TGTGCCAGCAGTTACATGCGGGGGGGGAGAACTGAAGCTTTCTTT.

The V and J genes are TRBV28 and TRBJ2-7; 7 nucleotides line up with TRBD1. Per the germline V gene, CDR1 is MDHEN and CDR2 is SYDVKM. The V and J ends lost 4 bases and 4 bases, in that order; junction bases with no gene match: 10. The CDR3 contains 15 residues. CDR3 amino acids: CASSSTTGSLYEQYF. For the CDR3, the DNA is TGTGCCAGCAGTTCTACGACAGGGAGTTTGTACGAGCAGTACTTC. Full variable domain (missing parts from reference TRBV28 and TRBJ2-7): DVKVTQSSRYLVKRTGEKVFLECVQDMDHENMFWYRQDPGLGLRLIYFSYDVKMKEKGDIPEGYSVSREKKERFSLILESASTNQTSMYLCASSSTTGSLYEQYFGPGTRLTVT.

The chain is built from TRBV19 and TRBJ2-7; 7 bases line up with TRBD2. The ends lost 6 bases at V and 4 bases at J; junction bases unmatched: 12. The length of the CDR3 is 15 residues. Germline CDR1 is LNHDA and CDR2 is SQIVND (reference sequence). CDR3 in amino acids: CASRNRGGGVYEQYF. DNA of the CDR3: TGTGCCAGTAGAAACCGCGGCGGGGGTGTTTACGAGCAGTACTTC.

The chain uses TRBV23-1 and TRBJ2-5, with D unclear. TRBV23-1 counts as an open reading frame of uncertain function. V dropped 4 bases and J dropped 2 bases, with 8 bases sitting between them. The CDR3 length is 13 residues. CDR3 sequence: CASSLGSQETQYF. For the CDR3, the DNA is TGCGCCAGCAGTCTGGGCAGTCAAGAGACCCAGTACTTC.

This clone came up a few times. The chain has TRBV7-2 and TRBJ2-1; a possible D gene is TRBD1 (6 bases). This CDR3 contains 14 residues. V lost 5 bases, J lost 1 base, and 9 bases lay in between. In germline, CDR1 is SGHTA, CDR2 FQGNSA. DNA for the CDR3: TGTGCCAGCAGCCCGGACAGATCCTACAATGAGCAGTTCTTC. It specifies CASSPDRSYNEQFF.

V is TRBV15 and J is TRBJ1-6; no clear D gene. Germline CDR1 is LNHNV and CDR2 is YYDKDF (reference sequence). CDR3 length: 13 amino acids. Trimming cost V 7 bases and J 7 bases, with 11 bases left between them. This chain's CDR3 is CATMSHQNSPLHF. In DNA, the CDR3 is TGTGCCACCATGTCCCACCAGAATTCACCCCTCCACTTT.

V gene TRBV7-2 combines with J gene TRBJ1-1; D gene ambiguous. The V end lost 0 bases, the J end lost 0 bases, and 11 bases lay between the germline ends. Germline CDR1 reads SGHTA; CDR2 reads FQGNSA. The CDR3 is 16 residues long. The CDR3 protein is CASSLAHSTLNTEAFF. CDR3 sequence (DNA): TGTGCCAGCAGCTTAGCGCACAGCACCCTGAACACTGAAGCTTTCTTT.

Concerning this clone itself: Relative to the germline gene, one junction end is altered; a read error may explain this. J is TRBJ2-7 and V is TRBV6-1; 7 nucleotides agree with TRBD1. CDR3 length equals 15 residues. Germline loops: CDR1 MNHNS, CDR2 SASEGT. In DNA form, the CDR3 reads TGTGCCAGCAGGGAAGGACAGGAGCCCTCCTACGAGCAGTACTTC. It codes for CASREGQEPSYEQYF.

This clone showed up just once. This CDR3 reads CASSFSPLTGVGTDTQYF. In DNA form, the CDR3 reads TGCGCCAGCAGCTTTTCCCCGCTGACAGGGGTTGGTACAGATACGCAGTATTTT. The V gene is TRBV5-1, the J gene TRBJ2-3; 8 bases agree with TRBD1. CDR3 length: 18 amino acids. The germline V gene has CDR1 SGHRS and CDR2 YFSETQ. Unmatched junction bases numbered 14, after V lost 2 bases and J lost 3 bases.

This chain links TRBV7-2 with TRBJ1-1, with no clear D. CDR1 and CDR2 (germline): SGHTA, FQGNSA. The CDR3 is 14 residues long. V lost 5 bases and J lost 0, with 10 bases in between. CDR3 sequence: CASSPAAMNTEAFF. In nucleotides, the CDR3 is TGTGCCAGCAGCCCGGCGGCTATGAACACTGAAGCTTTCTTT.

This chain joins TRBV10-2 and TRBJ1-1; D call uncertain. Germline-derived CDR1 and CDR2 are WSHSY and SAAADI. V lost 7 bases, J lost 11 bases, and 14 bases lay in between. The CDR3 is 11 residues long. CDR3 region: CASTDGGNAFF. The CDR3 DNA reads as TGCGCCAGCACTGACGGAGGTAACGCTTTCTTT.

This clone was seen just once. This sequence joins TRBV7-3 and TRBJ2-6; D might be TRBD1 (6 bases). In germline, CDR1 is SGHTA, CDR2 FQGTGA. The CDR3 is 15 residues long. Trimming took 5 bases from V and 2 from J, leaving 10 bases between them. Here the CDR3 DNA reads TGTGCCAGCAGCCCACAGGGAACTGGGGCCAACGTCCTGACTTTC. Encoded protein: CASSPQGTGANVLTF.

This chain connects TRBV28 to TRBJ1-1, with no clear D. There are 11 residues in the CDR3. Trimming removed 2 bases from V and 8 bases from J, with 6 bases in between. Per germline, CDR1 MDHEN and CDR2 SYDVKM. For the CDR3, the DNA is TGTGCCAGCAGTTTAAGAGTCGAAGCTTTCTTT. This encodes CASSLRVEAFF.

The chain combines TRBV5-4 with TRBJ2-2; 14 positions match TRBD2. J gave up 6 bases and V 3 bases, and 4 bases lay outside the gene matches. CDR1 SGHNT and CDR2 YYREEE come from the germline V gene (reference sequence). CDR3 length: 16 residues. The CDR3 here is CASSSGTSGSSGELFF. The DNA of the CDR3 is TGTGCCAGCAGCTCTGGGACTAGCGGGAGCTCCGGGGAGCTGTTTTTT.

V and J are TRBV29-1 and TRBJ2-5; D remains unclear. CDR1 is SQVTM and CDR2 is ANQGSEA in the germline V gene. Deletions cut 4 bases from V and 5 bases from J, with 23 bases between. This CDR3 has 16 amino acids. The CDR3 spells CSVVPLLAVGVETQYF. CDR3 nucleotides: TGCAGCGTTGTGCCCCTTTTGGCAGTTGGTGTGGAGACCCAGTACTTC.

Concerning this clone itself: The sample carries other DNA sequences with the same CDR3. V usage is TRBV5-1 and J usage is TRBJ2-1, with 7 bases that match TRBD1. The J segment lost 0 bases and the V segment lost 4 bases, leaving 4 bases of the junction unmatched. Germline-derived CDR1 and CDR2 are SGHRS and YFSETQ. The CDR3 has 15 amino acids. The CDR3 DNA sequence: TGCGCCAGCAGCCTGACAGGGAGCTCCTACAATGAGCAGTTCTTC. It encodes CASSLTGSSYNEQFF.